This T cell receptor (beta chain) came from a study of blood T cell repertoires in COVID-19. After removal of 10 bases from V and 5 bases from J, the junction contained 7 bases not matched to a gene. CDR1 and CDR2 from the germline V gene are ENHRY and SYGVKD. The CDR3 has 13 residues. Clones were read by immunoSEQ multiplex PCR, and TCRdb kept only the in-frame ones, dropping some. The sample holds about 140,000 clones; approximately 79% are singletons and the top ten take 2.5% to 3%. The sample was PBMCs or T cells enriched from blood (not recorded which). This sequence joins TRBV10-3 and TRBJ2-7, with 11 bases fitting TRBD1. The receptor comes from a woman aged 50 to 60 who had recovered from COVID-19. CDR3 residues: CANGRTGGDEQYF. The CDR3, as DNA: TGTGCCAACGGGAGGACAGGGGGCGACGAGCAGTACTTC.